This is a list of T cell receptor beta chains from one sample in a study of patients and donors after allogeneic stem cell transplantation. MiXCR was run by TCRdb on the RT-PCR reads, yielding one entry per CDR3 protein. The sample contains about a million distinct CDR3 sequences, approximately 18% of which appear only once. The specimen sequenced was blood, either unsorted or a sorted T cell fraction (not recorded which). All receptors come from a human donor who was either an allogeneic HSCT recipient or a stem cell or donor lymphocyte infusion donor (not recorded which). It is not recorded whose cells these are; they may come from a transplant donor. CDR3s leave out the opening cysteine and the closing phenylalanine or tryptophan. The order of the fields is V gene, J gene, CDR3 protein.

v_call: TRBV20-1
j_call: TRBJ2-2
cdr3_aa: SARAAGNTGELF

v_call: TRBV4-2
j_call: TRBJ2-3
cdr3_aa: ASSQDGGTRWDTQY

v_call: TRBV4-3
j_call: TRBJ1-6
cdr3_aa: ASSQDGQGHSPLH

v_call: TRBV20-1
j_call: TRBJ1-5
cdr3_aa: SARGGAKGNQPQH

v_call: TRBV12-3/TRBV12-4
j_call: TRBJ2-1
cdr3_aa: ASSLKTSVTNEQF

v_call: TRBV6-2/TRBV6-3
j_call: TRBJ1-5
cdr3_aa: ASSSGQEYQPQH

v_call: TRBV29-1
j_call: TRBJ2-5
cdr3_aa: SAGRDTQETQY

v_call: TRBV7-3
j_call: TRBJ2-1
cdr3_aa: ASSLSGSSGYEQF

v_call: TRBV2
j_call: TRBJ2-2
cdr3_aa: ASRDNRGQGGELF

v_call: TRBV10-3
j_call: TRBJ2-7
cdr3_aa: AFSHGISYEQY

v_call: TRBV5-1
j_call: TRBJ1-2
cdr3_aa: ARGPQVGGYT

v_call: TRBV15
j_call: TRBJ2-5
cdr3_aa: ATSGRLEETQY

v_call: TRBV5-1
j_call: TRBJ2-7
cdr3_aa: ASSLFGSSYEQY

v_call: TRBV7-2
j_call: TRBJ2-3
cdr3_aa: ASSPLIGTVTDTQY

v_call: TRBV6-1
j_call: TRBJ2-1
cdr3_aa: ASTDSNNEQF

v_call: TRBV12-3/TRBV12-4
j_call: TRBJ1-4
cdr3_aa: ASSKRQGFSEKLF

v_call: TRBV27
j_call: TRBJ2-1
cdr3_aa: ASSFVDRVSDEQF

v_call: TRBV10-3
j_call: TRBJ2-5
cdr3_aa: AISDPSETQY

v_call: TRBV7-3
j_call: TRBJ1-1
cdr3_aa: ASSQHSGTEAF

v_call: TRBV29-1
j_call: TRBJ2-3
cdr3_aa: SVRGATGQGFTDTQY

v_call: TRBV10-3
j_call: TRBJ2-1
cdr3_aa: AISDWSGGGNEQF

v_call: TRBV29-1
j_call: TRBJ2-3
cdr3_aa: SVVAGGPDTQY

v_call: TRBV15
j_call: TRBJ1-5
cdr3_aa: ATSRESPLAGGNQPQH

v_call: TRBV11-2
j_call: TRBJ2-3
cdr3_aa: ASSLFGLAGASTDTQY

v_call: TRBV7-2
j_call: TRBJ2-3
cdr3_aa: ASSSPPNTDTQY

v_call: TRBV6-5
j_call: TRBJ1-1
cdr3_aa: ASRYSDQNTEAF

v_call: TRBV6-1
j_call: TRBJ1-6
cdr3_aa: ASSLTPLSSSPLH

v_call: TRBV7-2
j_call: TRBJ2-3
cdr3_aa: ASSLGGLALTDTQY

v_call: TRBV12-3/TRBV12-4
j_call: TRBJ1-2
cdr3_aa: ASSPRGVEDGYT

v_call: TRBV20-1
j_call: TRBJ1-1
cdr3_aa: SAREPEAF

v_call: TRBV20-1
j_call: TRBJ2-2
cdr3_aa: SAPRVANAGELF

v_call: TRBV12-3/TRBV12-4
j_call: TRBJ2-3
cdr3_aa: ASSPAGGGSDTQY

v_call: TRBV15
j_call: TRBJ2-3
cdr3_aa: ATSRDWDFLDTQY

v_call: TRBV2
j_call: TRBJ2-5
cdr3_aa: ASSWTDMPQETQY

v_call: TRBV20-1
j_call: TRBJ1-1
cdr3_aa: SARVPAGNTEAF

v_call: TRBV12-3/TRBV12-4
j_call: TRBJ2-4
cdr3_aa: ASSWTSGGAYIQY

v_call: TRBV5-6
j_call: TRBJ2-5
cdr3_aa: ASSLIAAQETQY